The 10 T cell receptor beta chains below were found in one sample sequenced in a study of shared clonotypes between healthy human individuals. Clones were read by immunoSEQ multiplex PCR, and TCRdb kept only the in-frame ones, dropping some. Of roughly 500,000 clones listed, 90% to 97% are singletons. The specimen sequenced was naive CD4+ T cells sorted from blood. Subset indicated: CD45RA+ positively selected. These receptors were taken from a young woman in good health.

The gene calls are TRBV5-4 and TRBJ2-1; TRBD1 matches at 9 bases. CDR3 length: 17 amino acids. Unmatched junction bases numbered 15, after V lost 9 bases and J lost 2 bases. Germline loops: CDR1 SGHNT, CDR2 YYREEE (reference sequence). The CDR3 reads CATSGTGQLRPYNEQFF. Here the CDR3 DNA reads TGTGCCACGTCCGGGACAGGGCAACTAAGGCCCTACAATGAGCAGTTCTTC.

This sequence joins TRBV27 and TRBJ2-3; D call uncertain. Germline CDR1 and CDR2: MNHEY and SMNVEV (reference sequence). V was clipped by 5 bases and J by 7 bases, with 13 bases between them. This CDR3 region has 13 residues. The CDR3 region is CASSRPPDHTQYF. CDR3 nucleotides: TGTGCCAGCAGTCGACCCCCGGATCATACGCAGTATTTT.

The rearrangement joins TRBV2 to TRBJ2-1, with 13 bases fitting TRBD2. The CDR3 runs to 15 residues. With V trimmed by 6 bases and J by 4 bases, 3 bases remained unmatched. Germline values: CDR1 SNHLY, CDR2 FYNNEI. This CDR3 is CASRGTSGKYNEQFF. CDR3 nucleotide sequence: TGTGCCAGCAGGGGGACTAGCGGGAAATACAATGAGCAGTTCTTC. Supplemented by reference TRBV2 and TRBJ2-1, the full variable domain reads EPEVTQTPSHQVTQMGQEVILRCVPISNHLYFYWYRQILGQKVEFLVSFYNNEISEKSEIFDDQFSVERPDGSNFTLKIRSTKLEDSAMYFCASRGTSGKYNEQFFGPGTRLTVL.

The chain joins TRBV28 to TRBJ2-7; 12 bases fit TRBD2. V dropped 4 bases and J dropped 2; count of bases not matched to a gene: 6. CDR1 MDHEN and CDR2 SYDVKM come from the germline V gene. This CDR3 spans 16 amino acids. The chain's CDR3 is CASSSGLAGFPYEQYF. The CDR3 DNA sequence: TGTGCCAGCAGTTCAGGACTAGCGGGATTCCCCTACGAGCAGTACTTC.

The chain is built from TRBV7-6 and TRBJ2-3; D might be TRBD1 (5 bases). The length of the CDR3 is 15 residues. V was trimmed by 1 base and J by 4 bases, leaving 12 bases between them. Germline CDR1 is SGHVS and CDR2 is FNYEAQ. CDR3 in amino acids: CASSLGAGIADTQYF. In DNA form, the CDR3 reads TGTGCCAGCAGCTTAGGAGCAGGGATCGCAGATACGCAGTATTTT. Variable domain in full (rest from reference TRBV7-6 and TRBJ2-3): GAGVSQSPRYKVTKRGQDVALRCDPISGHVSLYWYRQALGQGPEFLTYFNYEAQQDKSGLPNDRFSAERPEGSISTLTIQRTEQRDSAMYRCASSLGAGIADTQYFGPGTRLTVL.

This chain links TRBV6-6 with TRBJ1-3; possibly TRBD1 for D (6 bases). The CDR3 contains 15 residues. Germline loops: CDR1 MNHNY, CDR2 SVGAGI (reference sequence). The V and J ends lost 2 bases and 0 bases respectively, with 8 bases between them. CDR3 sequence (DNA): TGTGCCAGCAGTTACCCGGACAGCTCTGGAAACACCATATATTTT. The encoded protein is CASSYPDSSGNTIYF.

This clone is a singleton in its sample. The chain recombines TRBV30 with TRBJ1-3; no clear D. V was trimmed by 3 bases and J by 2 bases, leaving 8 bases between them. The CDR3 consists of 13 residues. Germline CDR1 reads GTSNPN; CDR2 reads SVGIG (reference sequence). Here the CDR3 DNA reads TGTGCCTGGAGAAATAGCGCTGGAAACACCATATATTTT. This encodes CAWRNSAGNTIYF.

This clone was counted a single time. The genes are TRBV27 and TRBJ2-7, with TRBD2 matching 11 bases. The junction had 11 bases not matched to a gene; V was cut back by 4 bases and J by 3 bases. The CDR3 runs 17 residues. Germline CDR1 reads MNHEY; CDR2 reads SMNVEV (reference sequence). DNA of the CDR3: TGTGCCAGCAGTTCGCCCTCAACTAGCGGGAGAAGCTACGAGCAGTACTTC. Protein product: CASSSPSTSGRSYEQYF.

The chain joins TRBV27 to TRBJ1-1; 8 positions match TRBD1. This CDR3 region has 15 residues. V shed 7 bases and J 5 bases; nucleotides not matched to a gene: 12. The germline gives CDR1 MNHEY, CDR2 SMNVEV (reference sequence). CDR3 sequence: CASIDLGQVGTEAFF. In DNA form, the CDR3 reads TGTGCCAGCATCGACTTGGGACAGGTCGGAACTGAAGCTTTCTTT.

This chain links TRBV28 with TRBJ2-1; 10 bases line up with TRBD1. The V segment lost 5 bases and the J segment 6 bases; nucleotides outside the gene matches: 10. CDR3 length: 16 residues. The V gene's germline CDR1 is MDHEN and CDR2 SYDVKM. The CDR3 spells CASSQSTGTGVNEQFF. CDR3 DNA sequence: TGTGCCAGCAGTCAAAGTACCGGGACAGGGGTCAATGAGCAGTTCTTC.